This TCR beta chain was identified during a study of T cell responses to AZD1222 COVID-19 vaccine. Trimming cost V 6 bases and J 0 bases, with 15 bases left between them. CDR3 length: 15 residues. The V gene's germline CDR1 is SGHRS and CDR2 YFSETQ. Profiling relied on immunoSEQ multiplex PCR, and the TCRdb table lists in-frame clones only, not all of them. The sample shows roughly 160,000 clones, roughly 94% of them seen only once. Study-level results: No repertoire was sampled before or during the peak T cell response, only after it.

This clone was detected only a few times. What it binds is not known. V is TRBV5-1 and J is TRBJ1-1, with D perhaps matching TRBD1 (5 bases). Sequencing used peripheral blood, obtained on day 0 of AZD1222 vaccination. This receptor was identified in an adult in good health. CDR3 loop: CASTTAGVLNTEAFF. CDR3 DNA: TGCGCCAGCACCACTGCGGGGGTTTTGAACACTGAAGCTTTCTTT.